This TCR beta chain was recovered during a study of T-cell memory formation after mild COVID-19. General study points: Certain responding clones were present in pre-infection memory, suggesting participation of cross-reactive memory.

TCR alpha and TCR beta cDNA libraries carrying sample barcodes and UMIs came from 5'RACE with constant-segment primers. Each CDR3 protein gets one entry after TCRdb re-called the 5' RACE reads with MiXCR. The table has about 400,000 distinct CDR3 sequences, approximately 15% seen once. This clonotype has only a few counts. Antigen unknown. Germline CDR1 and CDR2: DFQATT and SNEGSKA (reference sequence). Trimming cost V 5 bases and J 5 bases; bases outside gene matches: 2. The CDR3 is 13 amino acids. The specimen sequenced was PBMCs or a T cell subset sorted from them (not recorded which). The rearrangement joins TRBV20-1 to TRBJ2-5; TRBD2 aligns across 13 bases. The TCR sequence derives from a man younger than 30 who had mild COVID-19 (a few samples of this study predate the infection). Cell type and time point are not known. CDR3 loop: CSAGTSGVETQYF. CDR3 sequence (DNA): TGCAGTGCTGGGACTAGCGGGGTGGAGACCCAGTACTTC.